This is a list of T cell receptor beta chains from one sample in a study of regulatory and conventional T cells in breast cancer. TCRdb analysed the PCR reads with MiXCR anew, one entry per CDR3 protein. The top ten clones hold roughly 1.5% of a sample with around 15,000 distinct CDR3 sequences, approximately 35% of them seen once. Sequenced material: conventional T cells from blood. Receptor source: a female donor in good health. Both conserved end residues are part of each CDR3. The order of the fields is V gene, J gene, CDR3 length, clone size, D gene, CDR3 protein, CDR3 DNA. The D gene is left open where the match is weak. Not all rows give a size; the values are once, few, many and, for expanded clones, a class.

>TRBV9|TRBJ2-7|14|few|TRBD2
CASSPRGTPYEQYF
TGTGCCAGCAGCCCGCGGGGGACCCCCTACGAGCAGTACTTC
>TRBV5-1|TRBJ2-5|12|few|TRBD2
CATSGDEETQYF
TGCGCCACTAGCGGGGACGAAGAGACCCAGTACTTC
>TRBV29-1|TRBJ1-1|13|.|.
CSVKREGVTEAFF
TGCAGCGTTAAACGGGAAGGGGTCACTGAAGCTTTCTTT
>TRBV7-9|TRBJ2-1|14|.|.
CASLGARGYNEQFF
TGTGCCAGCTTGGGCGCCCGAGGGTACAATGAGCAGTTCTTC
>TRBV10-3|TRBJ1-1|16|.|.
CAISDGGLMFATEAFF
TGTGCCATCAGTGACGGGGGGCTGATGTTTGCCACTGAAGCTTTCTTT
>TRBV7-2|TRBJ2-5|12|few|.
CASSLGLETQYF
TGTGCCAGCAGCTTAGGCCTAGAGACCCAGTACTTC
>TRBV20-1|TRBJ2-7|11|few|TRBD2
CSASGRDEQYF
TGCAGTGCTAGCGGGAGGGACGAGCAGTACTTC
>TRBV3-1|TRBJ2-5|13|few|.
CASSQDYQETQYF
TGTGCCAGCAGCCAAGACTACCAAGAGACCCAGTACTTC
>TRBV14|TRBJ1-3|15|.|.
CASSQGTRSGNTIYF
TGTGCCAGCAGCCAAGGGACCCGCTCTGGAAACACCATATATTTT
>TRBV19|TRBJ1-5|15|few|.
CASSMLTAGHQPQHF
TGTGCCAGTAGTATGTTGACTGCGGGTCATCAGCCCCAGCATTTT
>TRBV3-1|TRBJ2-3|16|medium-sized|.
CASSQTSGASTDTQYF
TGTGCCAGCAGCCAAACTTCAGGGGCGAGCACAGATACGCAGTATTTT
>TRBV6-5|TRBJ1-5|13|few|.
CASHGPNNQPQHF
TGTGCCAGCCACGGGCCTAACAATCAGCCCCAGCATTTT
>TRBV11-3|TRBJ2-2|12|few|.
CASSPPGGELFF
TGTGCCAGCAGCCCCCCCGGCGGGGAGCTGTTTTTT
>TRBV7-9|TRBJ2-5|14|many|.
CASSSQGRLGTQYF
TGTGCCAGCAGCTCCCAAGGCCGCTTGGGGACCCAGTACTTC
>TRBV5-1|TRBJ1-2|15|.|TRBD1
CASSSTGTGNYGYTF
TGTGCCAGCAGCTCTACCGGGACAGGAAACTATGGCTACACCTTC
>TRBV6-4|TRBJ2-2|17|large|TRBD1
CASSRWTGYFVPGELFF
TGTGCCAGCTCAAGATGGACAGGGTACTTTGTTCCCGGGGAGCTGTTTTTT
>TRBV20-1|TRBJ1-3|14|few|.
CSARTTGYGNTIYF
TGCAGTGCTAGAACCACAGGGTACGGAAACACCATATATTTT
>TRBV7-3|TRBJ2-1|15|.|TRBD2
CASSQGSGRYNEQFF
TGTGCCAGCAGCCAGGGGAGCGGGAGGTACAATGAGCAGTTCTTC
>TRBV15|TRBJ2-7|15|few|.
CATSVGTGRFYEQYF
TGTGCCACCAGCGTCGGGACTGGGAGATTTTACGAGCAGTACTTC
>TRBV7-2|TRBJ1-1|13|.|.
CASSLGVFTEAFF
TGTGCCAGCAGCTTAGGGGTGTTCACTGAAGCTTTCTTT
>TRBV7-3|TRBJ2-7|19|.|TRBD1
CASSLEGQGVSGMAYEQYF
TGTGCCAGCAGCTTAGAGGGACAGGGGGTTTCGGGAATGGCCTACGAGCAGTACTTC
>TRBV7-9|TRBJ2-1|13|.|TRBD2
CASSLGPGGGQFF
TGTGCCAGCAGCTTAGGCCCCGGGGGGGGGCAGTTCTTC
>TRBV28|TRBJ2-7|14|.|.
CACRVGSGHYEQYF
TGTGCCTGCAGGGTCGGGAGCGGGCACTACGAGCAGTACTTC
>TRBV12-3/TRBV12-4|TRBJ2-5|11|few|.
CASSLKETQYF
TGTGCCAGCAGTTTAAAAGAGACCCAGTACTTC
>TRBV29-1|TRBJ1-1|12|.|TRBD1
CSGGQGATEAFF
TGCAGCGGAGGACAGGGCGCCACTGAAGCTTTCTTT
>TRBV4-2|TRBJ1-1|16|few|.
CASSQDSWGADTEAFF
TGTGCCAGCAGCCAAGATTCGTGGGGCGCAGACACTGAAGCTTTCTTT
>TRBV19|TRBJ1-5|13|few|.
CASKRYSNQPQHF
TGTGCCAGTAAGAGATATAGCAATCAGCCCCAGCATTTT
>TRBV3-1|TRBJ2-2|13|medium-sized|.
CASSQAGTGELFF
TGTGCCAGCAGCCAAGCAGGGACCGGGGAGCTGTTTTTT
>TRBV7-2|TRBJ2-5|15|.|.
CASSLAGQDQETQYF
TGTGCCAGCAGCTTAGCGGGGCAGGATCAAGAGACCCAGTACTTC
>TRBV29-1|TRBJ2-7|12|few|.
CSVAAESYEQYF
TGCAGCGTTGCCGCAGAGAGCTACGAGCAGTACTTC
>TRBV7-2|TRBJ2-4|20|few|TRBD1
CASSLGGWVPRDRAYRIQYF
TGTGCCAGCAGCTTAGGGGGTTGGGTTCCTCGGGACAGGGCATATCGCATTCAGTACTTC
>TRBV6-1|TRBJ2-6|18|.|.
CASSQSVTVISGANVLTF
TGTGCCAGCAGTCAGAGTGTGACGGTGATCTCTGGGGCCAACGTCCTGACTTTC
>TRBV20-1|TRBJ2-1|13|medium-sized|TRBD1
CSAPGTGNNEQFF
TGCAGTGCTCCCGGGACAGGGAACAATGAGCAGTTCTTC
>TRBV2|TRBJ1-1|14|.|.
CASSEAGGHTEAFF
TGTGCCAGCAGCGAAGCGGGGGGCCACACTGAAGCTTTCTTT
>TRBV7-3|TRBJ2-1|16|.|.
CASSPREGGSYNEQFF
TGTGCCAGCAGCCCCCGGGAAGGGGGCTCCTACAATGAGCAGTTCTTC
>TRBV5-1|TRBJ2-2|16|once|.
CASSLTWDPNTGELFF
TGCGCCAGCAGCTTGACGTGGGACCCGAACACCGGGGAGCTGTTTTTT
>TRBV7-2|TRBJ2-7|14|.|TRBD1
CASTSPGTGREQYF
TGTGCCAGCACCTCCCCGGGGACAGGGAGGGAGCAGTACTTC
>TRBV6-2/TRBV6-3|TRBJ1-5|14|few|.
CASSYKYSNQPQHF
TGTGCCAGCAGTTACAAGTATAGCAATCAGCCCCAGCATTTT
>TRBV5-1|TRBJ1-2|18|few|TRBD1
CASSLAPGQGSGNYGYTF
TGCGCCAGCAGCCTAGCTCCGGGACAGGGTTCGGGTAACTATGGCTACACCTTC
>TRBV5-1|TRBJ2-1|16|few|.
CASSLQGPRSYNEQFF
TGCGCCAGCAGCCTACAGGGCCCCCGGTCCTACAATGAGCAGTTCTTC
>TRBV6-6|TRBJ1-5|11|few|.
CASGAGQPQHF
TGTGCCAGCGGTGCCGGGCAGCCCCAGCATTTT
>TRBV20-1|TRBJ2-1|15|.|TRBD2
CGAGSRGLASNEQFF
TGCGGTGCGGGATCCCGAGGACTAGCGTCCAATGAGCAGTTCTTC
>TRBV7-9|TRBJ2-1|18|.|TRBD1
CASSLATGGRGENNEQFF
TGTGCCAGCAGCTTAGCTACAGGGGGCAGAGGGGAAAACAATGAGCAGTTCTTC
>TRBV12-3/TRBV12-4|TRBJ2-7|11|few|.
CASSLTGLISF
TGTGCCAGCAGTTTAACGGGACTGATCTCCTTC
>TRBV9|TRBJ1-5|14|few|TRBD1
CASSVGTADQPQHF
TGTGCCAGCAGCGTCGGGACAGCCGATCAGCCCCAGCATTTT
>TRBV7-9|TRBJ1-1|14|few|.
CASSLPLMNTEAFF
TGTGCCAGCAGCCTACCCCTGATGAACACTGAAGCTTTCTTT
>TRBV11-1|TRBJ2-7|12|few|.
CASSFEGYEQYF
TGTGCCAGCAGCTTCGAGGGGTACGAGCAGTACTTC
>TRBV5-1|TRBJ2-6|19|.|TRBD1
CASSLGDRAFFSGANVLTF
TGCGCCAGCAGCTTGGGGGACAGGGCGTTTTTCTCTGGGGCCAACGTCCTGACTTTC
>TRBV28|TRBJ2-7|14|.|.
CASSFTQGSNEQYF
TGTGCCAGCAGTTTTACTCAGGGGAGCAACGAGCAGTACTTC
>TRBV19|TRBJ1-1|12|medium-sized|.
CATSPQAGKAFF
TGTGCCACCTCTCCGCAAGCGGGCAAGGCTTTCTTT
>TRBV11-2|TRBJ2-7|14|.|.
CASSSLTGSHEQYF
TGTGCCAGCAGCTCGCTCACAGGCAGCCACGAGCAGTACTTC
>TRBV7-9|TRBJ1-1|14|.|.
CASSLEGLGTEAFF
TGTGCCAGCAGCTTAGAGGGTCTGGGCACTGAAGCTTTCTTT